The rows below give T cell receptor beta chains drawn from one sample of a study of Graves' ophthalmopathy and Graves' hyperthyroidism. TCRdb redid the calling of the multiplex PCR reads with MiXCR, one entry per CDR3 protein. Of some 160,000 distinct CDR3 sequences listed, 30% to 45% are singletons. Source material: peripheral blood. All receptors come from a young man with Graves' ophthalmopathy. CDR3s include the opening cysteine and the closing phenylalanine or tryptophan. Fields, in order: J gene, V gene, clone size, D gene, CDR3 DNA, CDR3 protein. D genes are given only for firm matches. Size tells how often a clone was seen (once, few, many) or the class of an expanded clone, and some rows leave it out.

j_call: TRBJ2-5; v_call: TRBV6-5; clone_size: NA; d_call: TRBD2; cdr3_nt: TGTGCCAGCAGTTACTCACTAGCGGGGCAAGAGACCCAGTACTTC; cdr3_aa: CASSYSLAGQETQYF
j_call: TRBJ2-5; v_call: TRBV5-1; clone_size: NA; d_call: NA; cdr3_nt: TGCGCCAGCAGCTTGCCCAGCAGGGGGGGCCAAGAGACCCAGTACTTC; cdr3_aa: CASSLPSRGGQETQYF
j_call: TRBJ2-7; v_call: TRBV7-2; clone_size: many; d_call: NA; cdr3_nt: TGTGCCAGCAGCTTAGGGCCCCCCGAGCAGTACTTC; cdr3_aa: CASSLGPPEQYF
j_call: TRBJ1-5; v_call: TRBV15; clone_size: many; d_call: NA; cdr3_nt: TGTGCCACCAGCAGAGGATTGTCGGTGGACGGTGGCAATCAGCCCCAGCATTTT; cdr3_aa: CATSRGLSVDGGNQPQHF
j_call: TRBJ1-1; v_call: TRBV12-3/TRBV12-4; clone_size: many; d_call: NA; cdr3_nt: TGTGCCAGCAGCCCGACAGGTCTCCCTGCCGGGGGTGAAGCTTTCTTT; cdr3_aa: CASSPTGLPAGGEAFF
j_call: TRBJ2-2; v_call: TRBV20-1; clone_size: many; d_call: NA; cdr3_nt: TGCAGTGCCCGACGCGGGTCGAACACCGGGGAGCTGTTTTTT; cdr3_aa: CSARRGSNTGELFF
j_call: TRBJ2-7; v_call: TRBV5-1; clone_size: many; d_call: TRBD1; cdr3_nt: TGCGCCAGCAGCCCGGGAGGGACAGGGGGCTACGAGCAGTACTTC; cdr3_aa: CASSPGGTGGYEQYF
j_call: TRBJ1-2; v_call: TRBV6-2/TRBV6-3; clone_size: few; d_call: NA; cdr3_nt: TGTGCGACGTCAGTCTTGAGTGTCTATGGCTACACCTTC; cdr3_aa: CATSVLSVYGYTF
j_call: TRBJ2-7; v_call: TRBV19; clone_size: many; d_call: TRBD2; cdr3_nt: TGTGCCAGTAGTTCGACCGGGACTAGCGGAGGATACGAGCAGTACTTC; cdr3_aa: CASSSTGTSGGYEQYF
j_call: TRBJ2-7; v_call: TRBV11-2; clone_size: many; d_call: NA; cdr3_nt: TGTGCCAGCAGGGGTGGATACGAGCAGTACTTC; cdr3_aa: CASRGGYEQYF
j_call: TRBJ2-2; v_call: TRBV6-2/TRBV6-3; clone_size: NA; d_call: NA; cdr3_nt: TGTGCCAGCACCCTAACGAACACCGGGGAGCTGTTTTTT; cdr3_aa: CASTLTNTGELFF
j_call: TRBJ2-7; v_call: TRBV28; clone_size: few; d_call: TRBD2; cdr3_nt: TGTGCCAGCAAAGATACTAGCGGGAGTACCTACGAGCAGTACTTC; cdr3_aa: CASKDTSGSTYEQYF
j_call: TRBJ1-6; v_call: TRBV20-1; clone_size: NA; d_call: NA; cdr3_nt: TGCAGTGCCCGGACTGGGGATTCACCCCTCCACTTT; cdr3_aa: CSARTGDSPLHF
j_call: TRBJ2-7; v_call: TRBV29-1; clone_size: NA; d_call: NA; cdr3_nt: TGCAGCGCTTCGGGGTCCGGGTACGGGCAGTACTTC; cdr3_aa: CSASGSGYGQYF
j_call: TRBJ1-1; v_call: TRBV5-1; clone_size: NA; d_call: NA; cdr3_nt: TGCGCCAGCAGCTTGGAAGGACAGTGGACCACTGAAGCTTTCTTT; cdr3_aa: CASSLEGQWTTEAFF
j_call: TRBJ1-5; v_call: TRBV6-5; clone_size: many; d_call: TRBD1; cdr3_nt: TGTGCCAGCAGCTCAACAGGGGGAACCAATCAGCCCCAGCATTTT; cdr3_aa: CASSSTGGTNQPQHF
j_call: TRBJ2-5; v_call: TRBV7-3; clone_size: NA; d_call: TRBD1; cdr3_nt: TGTGCCAGCAGCTCCAGACAGGGAGAGACCCAGTACTTC; cdr3_aa: CASSSRQGETQYF
j_call: TRBJ2-7; v_call: TRBV30; clone_size: many; d_call: TRBD1; cdr3_nt: TGTGCCTGGGGGTATGGGACAGGTCTTTCGAAGCAGTACTTC; cdr3_aa: CAWGYGTGLSKQYF
j_call: TRBJ1-1; v_call: TRBV28; clone_size: once; d_call: TRBD1; cdr3_nt: TGTGCCAGCAGTCTCACAGGGGGCGCTGAAGCTTTCTTT; cdr3_aa: CASSLTGGAEAFF
j_call: TRBJ1-1; v_call: TRBV27; clone_size: many; d_call: NA; cdr3_nt: TGTGCCAGCAGCTTGACACTGAACACTGAAGCTTTCTTT; cdr3_aa: CASSLTLNTEAFF
j_call: TRBJ1-2; v_call: TRBV28; clone_size: NA; d_call: NA; cdr3_nt: TGTGCCAGCAGCGAGGGGCAGGGTTTAAGCTATGGCTACACCTTC; cdr3_aa: CASSEGQGLSYGYTF
j_call: TRBJ1-6; v_call: TRBV10-3; clone_size: NA; d_call: NA; cdr3_nt: TGTGCCTCCACGGACAGAAACTCCTATAATTCACCCCTCCACTTT; cdr3_aa: CASTDRNSYNSPLHF
j_call: TRBJ1-3; v_call: TRBV5-1; clone_size: many; d_call: NA; cdr3_nt: TGCGCCAGCAGCCCCGGGACGGAAATCTCTGGAAACACCATATATTTT; cdr3_aa: CASSPGTEISGNTIYF
j_call: TRBJ1-1; v_call: TRBV5-6; clone_size: many; d_call: NA; cdr3_nt: TGTGCCAGCAGCTTGGGGGCCTCGAACACTGAAGCTTTCTTT; cdr3_aa: CASSLGASNTEAFF
j_call: TRBJ1-3; v_call: TRBV19; clone_size: NA; d_call: TRBD1; cdr3_nt: TGTGCCAGTTTTCCTTCGGGACAGAACCTTAACACCATATATTTT; cdr3_aa: CASFPSGQNLNTIYF
j_call: TRBJ1-1; v_call: TRBV29-1; clone_size: NA; d_call: TRBD1; cdr3_nt: TGCAGCGTTCATAATCTACTACGGACAGGGGCCCCCGGCACTGAAGCTTTCTTT; cdr3_aa: CSVHNLLRTGAPGTEAFF
j_call: TRBJ2-2; v_call: TRBV7-2; clone_size: NA; d_call: NA; cdr3_nt: TGTGCCAGCAGCTTAAGCAGGGACACCGGGGAGCTGTTTTTT; cdr3_aa: CASSLSRDTGELFF
j_call: TRBJ1-2; v_call: TRBV10-3; clone_size: once; d_call: NA; cdr3_nt: TGTGCCATCAGGGCAGGGGCCTATGGCTACACCTTC; cdr3_aa: CAIRAGAYGYTF
j_call: TRBJ2-3; v_call: TRBV6-5; clone_size: many; d_call: NA; cdr3_nt: TGTGCCAGCAGTTCCGGACCGTACCCTAGCACAGATACGCAGTATTTT; cdr3_aa: CASSSGPYPSTDTQYF
j_call: TRBJ2-7; v_call: TRBV24-1; clone_size: many; d_call: NA; cdr3_nt: TGTGCCACCAGTGAAGCCCTCTCCTACGAGCAGTACTTC; cdr3_aa: CATSEALSYEQYF
j_call: TRBJ2-5; v_call: TRBV19; clone_size: many; d_call: NA; cdr3_nt: TGTGCCAGTAGTATAGATCCCGCTAGGGAGGAGACCCAGTACTTC; cdr3_aa: CASSIDPAREETQYF
j_call: TRBJ1-2; v_call: TRBV30; clone_size: once; d_call: NA; cdr3_nt: TGTGCCTGGAGTGTAACGACAGACTATGGCTACACCTTC; cdr3_aa: CAWSVTTDYGYTF
j_call: TRBJ1-1; v_call: TRBV5-5; clone_size: NA; d_call: TRBD1; cdr3_nt: TGTGCCAGCAGCCAAACCTACAGGGGGGACACTGAAGCTTTCTTT; cdr3_aa: CASSQTYRGDTEAFF
j_call: TRBJ1-1; v_call: TRBV12-3/TRBV12-4; clone_size: NA; d_call: NA; cdr3_nt: TGTGCCAGCAGTTTAGGGACTACGAACACTGAAGCTTTCTTT; cdr3_aa: CASSLGTTNTEAFF
j_call: TRBJ1-5; v_call: TRBV24-1; clone_size: many; d_call: NA; cdr3_nt: TGTGCCACCAGTGATTTAGATAGCAATCAGCCCCAGCATTTT; cdr3_aa: CATSDLDSNQPQHF
j_call: TRBJ2-5; v_call: TRBV6-5; clone_size: many; d_call: TRBD2; cdr3_nt: TGTGCCAGCAGTTACTCGCCAATAGCGGGGGAAGGGGAGACCCAGTACTTC; cdr3_aa: CASSYSPIAGEGETQYF
j_call: TRBJ1-2; v_call: TRBV11-3; clone_size: many; d_call: NA; cdr3_nt: TGTGCCACCGGAAGGGACTATGGCTACACCTTC; cdr3_aa: CATGRDYGYTF
j_call: TRBJ1-1; v_call: TRBV6-1; clone_size: NA; d_call: TRBD1; cdr3_nt: TGTGCCAGCGGAATGGGACAGGGGGCCATCACTGAAGCTTTCTTT; cdr3_aa: CASGMGQGAITEAFF
j_call: TRBJ1-5; v_call: TRBV7-8; clone_size: NA; d_call: TRBD1; cdr3_nt: TGTGCCAGCAGCTCATTGACAGGGAAGGATCAGCCCCAGCATTTT; cdr3_aa: CASSSLTGKDQPQHF
j_call: TRBJ2-5; v_call: TRBV11-2; clone_size: few; d_call: NA; cdr3_nt: TGTGCCAGCAGCTTAGGAGAAGTCCCGCGGCCCTGGACCCAGTACTTC; cdr3_aa: CASSLGEVPRPWTQYF
j_call: TRBJ2-2; v_call: TRBV6-4; clone_size: NA; d_call: TRBD2; cdr3_nt: TGTGCCAGCAGGACCCGAACTAGCGGGAGAATCCCCGGGGAGCTGTTTTTT; cdr3_aa: CASRTRTSGRIPGELFF
j_call: TRBJ1-1; v_call: TRBV6-1; clone_size: NA; d_call: NA; cdr3_nt: TGTGCCAGCACCGCCCGGGGTTTACGAACTGAAGCTTTCTTT; cdr3_aa: CASTARGLRTEAFF
j_call: TRBJ2-7; v_call: TRBV7-9; clone_size: many; d_call: NA; cdr3_nt: TGTGCCAGCGCTTACCAAGGGGTGGGCTACGAGCAGTACTTC; cdr3_aa: CASAYQGVGYEQYF
j_call: TRBJ2-5; v_call: TRBV11-2; clone_size: few; d_call: TRBD2; cdr3_nt: TGTGCCAGCAGCTCTACTTTGGGACTAGCGGGGAAAGGCGAGACCCAGTACTTC; cdr3_aa: CASSSTLGLAGKGETQYF
j_call: TRBJ2-7; v_call: TRBV19; clone_size: many; d_call: NA; cdr3_nt: TGTGCCAGACAGTTGCCGGGATACGAGCAGTACTTC; cdr3_aa: CARQLPGYEQYF
j_call: TRBJ1-1; v_call: TRBV28; clone_size: many; d_call: TRBD1; cdr3_nt: TGTGCCAGCACCACCACCACCGGGACAGGGATTGAAGCTTTCTTT; cdr3_aa: CASTTTTGTGIEAFF
j_call: TRBJ1-1; v_call: TRBV18; clone_size: many; d_call: NA; cdr3_nt: TGTGCCAGCTCCCCCTCAGGGACTGAAGCTTTCTTT; cdr3_aa: CASSPSGTEAFF
j_call: TRBJ2-2; v_call: TRBV5-1; clone_size: NA; d_call: TRBD1; cdr3_nt: TGCGCCAGCAGCAAAGGCAGGGGGCTCGGCAACACCGGGGAGCTGTTTTTT; cdr3_aa: CASSKGRGLGNTGELFF
j_call: TRBJ2-3; v_call: TRBV10-2; clone_size: many; d_call: TRBD2; cdr3_nt: TGCGCCAGCAGTGAGTCGGGGACTAGCGGGAGAGATACGCAGTATTTT; cdr3_aa: CASSESGTSGRDTQYF